The T cell receptor (beta chain) described here comes from a study of blood T cell repertoires in COVID-19. Study overall: From the United States, Italy and Spain came samples of acute and convalescent COVID-19. PBMCs, B-cell-depleted T cells, or T cells provided the cDNA or gDNA that made up the material.

The CDR3 totals 14 residues. The trim removed 5 bases at V and 6 bases at J, leaving 4 bases unmatched. The V gene's germline CDR1 is LNHDA and CDR2 SQIVND (reference sequence). Per the original methods: The authors estimated nucleated cell counts from reference gene primer amplification. This table comes from immunoSEQ multiplex PCR, and its TCRdb copy is limited to in-frame clones, with some not included. V, J and clone size are taken as reported in that table, and D and trimming were inferred from the DNA itself. The sample shows tens of thousands of clones, roughly 83% of them seen only once. The sequence was obtained from a man at least 80 years old with active or convalescent COVID-19. The sample taken for sequencing was peripheral blood. V usage is TRBV19 and J usage is TRBJ2-4, with TRBD1 matching over 10 bases. CDR3 sequence: CASSPRDRGNIQYF. DNA of the CDR3: TGTGCCAGTAGTCCCCGGGACAGGGGAAACATTCAGTACTTC.